Presented here are 9 T cell receptor beta chains from one specimen sequenced in a study of T cells in Graves' hyperthyroidism and ophthalmopathy. The source material, RNA transcripts, was used to amplify TCR beta CDR3 regions. The HTBI primer set was used in a first-round RT-PCR of the TCR CDR3. Using its own MiXCR run on the multiplex PCR reads, TCRdb lists one record per CDR3 protein. The repertoire has 40,000 to 60,000 distinct CDR3 sequences, less than 65% of them found once; the top ten carry more than 30%. The sample comprised peripheral blood or thyroid tissue (not recorded which). The receptors were sampled from a man aged 18 to 35 with Graves' hyperthyroidism.

There are many counts of this clonotype. The gene calls are TRBV20-1 and TRBJ1-5, with unresolved D. CDR1 is DFQATT, CDR2 SNEGSKA, per germline (reference sequence). V gave up 5 bases and J gave up 6 bases, with 17 bases separating them. The CDR3 runs 14 residues. DNA for the CDR3: TGCAGTGCTCCCACGCTGCTTGGTGGTCAGCCCCAGCATTTT. Residues: CSAPTLLGGQPQHF.

The sample holds one count of this clonotype. The chain recombines TRBV20-1 with TRBJ1-1, with 10 nucleotides matching TRBD1. The CDR3 consists of 14 residues. CDR1 and CDR2 from the germline V gene are DFQATT and SNEGSKA (reference sequence). Trimming cost V 2 bases and J 6 bases; bases outside gene matches: 6. Written as DNA, the CDR3 is TGCAGTGCTAGATCCGGACAGGGGGGCCCTGAAGCTTTCTTT. Amino acids: CSARSGQGGPEAFF.

The rearrangement links TRBV7-8 to TRBJ2-5, with 7 bases fitting TRBD1. Looked up from germline, CDR1 is SGHVS and CDR2 is FQNEAQ. The CDR3 consists of 15 residues. J was trimmed by 2 bases and V by 5 bases; bases with no gene match: 8. The CDR3 DNA reads TGTGCCAGCAGCGCGACAGGGAGAGGACAAGAGACCCAGTACTTC. Residues: CASSATGRGQETQYF.

In regard to this clonotype: One junction end disagrees with the germline gene, perhaps due to a read error. The rearrangement links TRBV7-9 to TRBJ1-2, with 7 nucleotides matching TRBD1. CDR1 and CDR2 (germline): SEHNR, FQNEAQ (reference sequence). CDR3 length: 14 amino acids. DNA for the CDR3: TGTGCCAGCAGCTTAGGGGGACAGCACTATGGTTACACCTTC. Translated: CASSLGGQHYGYTF.

This CDR3 reads CAVRTGVSGANVLTF. As DNA, the CDR3 is TGTGCCGTACGAACCGGTGTGTCGGGGGCCAACGTCCTGACTTTC. The chain joins TRBV10-3 to TRBJ2-6, with D unresolved. The CDR3 is made up of 15 amino acids. The V end lost 11 bases, the J end lost 4 bases, and 18 bases lay between the germline ends. Germline V CDR1 and CDR2: ENHRY, SYGVKD.

Remarks on this clonotype: At one boundary the junction diverges from the germline segment, which might be a read error. This chain links TRBV20-1 with TRBJ1-1; D not certain. Germline lookup yields CDR1 DFQATT and CDR2 SNEGSKA (reference sequence). CDR3 length: 15 amino acids. The CDR3 reads CSARELRRMNTEASF. The CDR3 coding sequence is TGCAGTGCTAGAGAACTCCGACGCATGAACACTGAAGCTTCCTTT.

V is TRBV20-1 and J is TRBJ2-1, with D perhaps TRBD1 (6 bases). The CDR3 is 15 residues long. Deletions cut 6 bases from V and 5 bases from J, with 20 bases between. In germline, CDR1 is DFQATT, CDR2 SNEGSKA (reference sequence). The CDR3, as DNA: TGCAGTGCGAGAAGTCCGGGACATTCTGACAATGAGCAGTTCTTC. Translating gives CSARSPGHSDNEQFF.

This clonotype was found once. The chain uses TRBV20-1 and TRBJ2-5; 10 bases agree with TRBD1. V gave up 3 bases and J gave up 4 bases; unmatched junction bases: 5. The V gene's germline CDR1 is DFQATT and CDR2 SNEGSKA (reference sequence). There are 14 residues in the CDR3. CDR3 in amino acids: CSASRGQGLETQYF. CDR3 coding DNA: TGCAGTGCTAGTAGGGGACAGGGGCTAGAGACCCAGTACTTC.

Many counts were recorded for this clonotype. V gene TRBV6-2 or TRBV6-3 combines with J gene TRBJ1-2; no clear D gene. Germline lookup yields CDR1 MNHEY and CDR2 SVGEGT. V was shortened by 7 bases and J by 2 bases, with 14 bases between the two germline ends. CDR3 length: 14 residues. The CDR3 region has the DNA TGTGCCAGCACCTCACGGCCGGGAAACTATGGCTACACCTTC. Protein: CASTSRPGNYGYTF.